The present entry profiles one TCR beta chain with its context. The data were produced by immunoSEQ multiplex PCR, yet TCRdb's version contains in-frame clones alone and is incomplete. The sample yields 80,000 or so clones, 93% seen once. Autoimmune disease history or systemic immunosuppression excluded patients. This record belongs to a study of OX40 agonist ivuxolimab in advanced cancers. About the study: A mean age of roughly 60 years, range about 23 to 80, was recorded, and 70% to 85% were male.

The TCR originated in an adult with an advanced solid tumor such as melanoma, head and neck, liver or kidney cancer. The sequenced sample was CD4+ or CD8+ T cells sorted from blood, obtained in a trial of the OX40 agonist ivuxolimab.

This CDR3 is CASSLAPGGNSYEQYF. The CDR3 bases are TGTGCCAGCAGCTTAGCGCCAGGGGGGAACTCCTACGAGCAGTACTTC. This chain links TRBV7-8 with TRBJ2-7; a weak D match, TRBD1 (7 bases). Germline assignment: CDR1 SGHVS and CDR2 FQNEAQ. Trimming stripped 0 bases from V and 0 bases from J, with 12 bases between. The CDR3 is made up of 16 amino acids.